A single sample is the source of the 30 T cell receptor beta chains below, sequenced in a study of T cell responses to AZD1222 COVID-19 vaccine. Libraries were prepared by immunoSEQ multiplex PCR; TCRdb keeps only in-frame clonotypes and omits some of them. Of around 140,000 clones in the sample, roughly 86% were seen once. Sequencing was performed on peripheral blood, taken 28 days after the second AZD1222 dose. Receptors originate from an adult who received the AZD1222 COVID-19 vaccine.

This chain uses TRBV20-1 with TRBJ1-1; D not certain. The CDR3 contains 10 residues. The germline V gene encodes CDR1 DFQATT and CDR2 SNEGSKA (reference sequence). V was shortened by 3 bases and J by 10 bases, with 9 bases between the two germline ends. CDR3 sequence (DNA): TGCAGTGCTAGTCGACTAGGAGCTTTCTTT. It is translated as CSASRLGAFF.

The genes are TRBV7-9 and TRBJ1-2; D is unresolved. This CDR3 has 14 amino acids. The germline V gene has CDR1 SEHNR and CDR2 FQNEAQ (reference sequence). V lost 4 bases to trimming and J lost 0 bases, with 9 bases between them. The CDR3 nucleotides read TGTGCCAGCAGCTCTGGACCAGCTAACTATGGCTACACCTTC. Protein: CASSSGPANYGYTF. The whole variable domain, filled in from reference TRBV7-9 and TRBJ1-2, reads DTGVSQNPRHKITKRGQNVTFRCDPISEHNRLYWYRQTLGQGPEFLTYFQNEAQLEKSRLLSDRFSAERPKGSFSTLEIQRTEQGDSAMYLCASSSGPANYGYTFGSGTRLTVV.

The chain uses TRBV19 and TRBJ1-1; 7 nucleotides match TRBD1. Germline V CDR1 and CDR2: LNHDA, SQIVND (reference sequence). The CDR3 totals 14 residues. J lost 4 bases, V lost 4 bases, and 6 bases had no gene match. For the CDR3, the DNA is TGTGCCAGTAGTACCACAGGGGAAGGCACTGAAGCTTTCTTT. Amino acids: CASSTTGEGTEAFF.

J is TRBJ1-5 and V is TRBV7-2; D is unresolved. The CDR3 has 13 amino acids. V lost 3 bases and J lost 5, with 8 bases in between. Germline V gene sequence: CDR1 SGHTA, CDR2 FQGNSA. The CDR3 loop is CASSLGMDQPQHF. The CDR3 DNA is TGTGCCAGCAGCTTGGGTATGGATCAGCCCCAGCATTTT. Complete variable domain (other parts from reference TRBV7-2 and TRBJ1-5): GAGVSQSPSNKVTEKGKDVELRCDPISGHTALYWYRQSLGQGLEFLIYFQGNSAPDKSGLPSDRFSAERTGGSVSTLTIQRTQQEDSAVYLCASSLGMDQPQHFGDGTRLSIL.

The chain employs TRBV5-4 and TRBJ1-2; the D is unclear. The germline CDR1 and CDR2 sequences are SGHNT and YYREEE (reference sequence). Trimming left V 4 bases short and J 2 bases short, with 9 bases between. CDR3 length equals 13 residues. CDR3 in amino acids: CASSQVANYGYTF. The CDR3 coding sequence is TGTGCCAGCAGCCAGGTCGCCAACTATGGCTACACCTTC. The full variable domain, rest sourced from reference TRBV5-4 and TRBJ1-2, is ETGVTQSPTHLIKTRGQQVTLRCSSQSGHNTVSWYQQALGQGPQFIFQYYREEENGRGNFPPRFSGLQFPNYSSELNVNALELDDSALYLCASSQVANYGYTFGSGTRLTVV.

CDR3 in amino acids: CASSLAGGPQYF. Here the CDR3 DNA reads TGTGCCAGCAGCTTGGCGGGGGGCCCGCAGTATTTT. V gene TRBV5-4 combines with J gene TRBJ2-3, with D perhaps matching TRBD2 (7 bases). The CDR3 is made up of 12 amino acids. Trimming took off 0 bases at V and 10 bases at J, with 9 bases between the two ends. Germline-derived CDR1 and CDR2 are SGHNT and YYREEE (reference sequence). The full variable domain, in which reference TRBV5-4 and TRBJ2-3 provide the parts outside the CDR3, is ETGVTQSPTHLIKTRGQQVTLRCSSQSGHNTVSWYQQALGQGPQFIFQYYREEENGRGNFPPRFSGLQFPNYSSELNVNALELDDSALYLCASSLAGGPQYFGPGTRLTVL.

This clone was detected only once. CDR3 bases: TGTGCCATCAGTGAAGGGGTGAGCTCTGGAAACACCATATATTTT. It encodes CAISEGVSSGNTIYF. The chain recombines TRBV10-3 with TRBJ1-3, with TRBD1 as a possible D gene (5 bases). With 3 bases removed from V and 0 bases from J, the gap between germline ends came to 9 bases. The CDR3 covers 15 residues. Per the germline V gene, CDR1 is ENHRY and CDR2 is SYGVKD.

The V call is TRBV7-8, the J call TRBJ2-7; D gene ambiguous. From germline, CDR1 is SGHVS and CDR2 FQNEAQ. The CDR3 consists of 13 residues. Trimming removed 5 bases from V and 7 bases from J, with 15 bases in between. The CDR3, as DNA: TGTGCCAGCAGCCCCGGACCGGCTAGGGAGCAGTACTTC. It yields the protein CASSPGPAREQYF.

This clone was counted a single time. This chain connects TRBV3-1 (or the pseudogene TRBV3-2) to TRBJ1-1; tentatively, D is TRBD1 (5 bases). The V gene's germline CDR1 is LGHDT and CDR2 YNNKEL (reference sequence). The length of the CDR3 is 14 residues. Trimming pared 8 bases from V and 1 base from J, leaving 14 bases between. The CDR3 DNA sequence: TGTGCCAGCTGGGACGGGGGGTCGAACACTGAAGCTTTCTTT. This sequence encodes CASWDGGSNTEAFF.

The chain employs TRBV7-8 and TRBJ1-5, with no clear D. The germline gives CDR1 SGHVS, CDR2 FQNEAQ. Trimming removed 0 bases from V and 5 bases from J, with 8 bases in between. This CDR3 contains 14 residues. This chain's CDR3 is CASSLAFQDQPQHF. The DNA for the CDR3 is TGTGCCAGCAGCTTAGCCTTTCAAGATCAGCCCCAGCATTTT.

J is TRBJ2-7 and V is TRBV10-3; D not certain. Germline V CDR1 and CDR2: ENHRY, SYGVKD. The CDR3 contains 12 residues. V dropped 2 bases and J dropped 2 bases, with 4 bases sitting between them. Here the CDR3 reads CAISEVTYEQYF. CDR3 sequence (DNA): TGTGCCATCAGTGAGGTTACCTACGAGCAGTACTTC.

The chain uses TRBV2 and TRBJ1-1; no reliable D call. This CDR3 region has 11 residues. Germline V gene data show CDR1 as SNHLY and CDR2 as FYNNEI. The germline V and J ends were trimmed by 5 bases and 5 bases, with 6 bases remaining between them. In DNA form, the CDR3 reads TGTGCCAGCAGTCAGGTGACTGAAGCTTTCTTT. Protein product: CASSQVTEAFF.

This chain links TRBV4-2 with TRBJ1-1; 7 positions match TRBD1. The CDR3 has 14 amino acids. The germline gives CDR1 LGHNA, CDR2 YNFKEQ. The V and J ends lost 6 bases and 0 bases, in that order; junction bases with no gene match: 4. As DNA, the CDR3 is TGTGCCAGCAGGCCACAGGGGATGAACACTGAAGCTTTCTTT. This codes for CASRPQGMNTEAFF.

The chain links TRBV7-9 to TRBJ1-2; D perhaps matches TRBD1 (5 bases). The ends were cut back, 5 bases at V and 4 bases at J, with 14 bases in the middle. The CDR3 runs to 14 residues. Germline CDR1 is SEHNR and CDR2 is FQNEAQ (reference sequence). CDR3 nucleotide sequence: TGTGCCAGCAGCGGGACTGAATCCACCTATGGCTACACCTTC. It codes for CASSGTESTYGYTF.

V gene TRBV7-6 combines with J gene TRBJ2-1; D possibly corresponds to TRBD2 (5 bases). Looked up from germline, CDR1 is SGHVS and CDR2 is FNYEAQ. Trimming cost V 5 bases and J 0 bases, with 14 bases left between them. There are 16 residues in the CDR3. CDR3 protein: CASSLLGGSSYNEQFF. The CDR3 DNA sequence: TGTGCCAGCAGCCTCCTTGGTGGGAGCTCCTACAATGAGCAGTTCTTC.

The chain recombines TRBV19 with TRBJ1-4, with a possible D match to TRBD1 (5 bases). This CDR3 is built from 14 residues. V was trimmed by 3 bases and J by 4 bases, leaving 9 bases between them. Germline assignment: CDR1 LNHDA and CDR2 SQIVND (reference sequence). The CDR3 DNA follows: TGTGCCAGTAGTATGGGACGGCTTAATGAAAAACTGTTTTTT. Residues: CASSMGRLNEKLFF.

This rearrangement joins TRBV7-9 to TRBJ1-2, with TRBD1 as a possible D gene (5 bases). Germline-derived CDR1 and CDR2 are SEHNR and FQNEAQ (reference sequence). The CDR3 spans 15 residues. Trimming pared 5 bases from V and 3 bases from J, leaving 16 bases between. DNA of the CDR3: TGTGCCAGCAGCCCCCCGGGACGGAAAGACTATGGCTACACCTTC. Amino acids: CASSPPGRKDYGYTF.

J is TRBJ1-6 and V is TRBV29-1, with 9 bases matching TRBD1. CDR1 is SQVTM and CDR2 is ANQGSEA in the germline V gene. The V and J ends lost 7 bases and 8 bases, in that order; junction bases with no gene match: 3. The CDR3 extends over 12 amino acids. The CDR3 is CSARQGDSPLHF. The CDR3 DNA is TGCAGCGCTCGACAGGGGGATTCACCCCTCCACTTT.

The rearrangement links TRBV7-9 to TRBJ1-3, with no clear D. The V gene lost 3 bases and the J gene lost 2 bases, with 8 bases spanning the gap. The CDR3 is 14 amino acids. In germline, CDR1 is SEHNR, CDR2 FQNEAQ (reference sequence). The CDR3 coding sequence is TGTGCCAGCAGCTTGCAGGTAGCTGGAAACACCATATATTTT. It specifies CASSLQVAGNTIYF.

J is TRBJ1-4 and V is TRBV24-1; D is possibly TRBD1 (5 bases). The germline V gene encodes CDR1 KGHDR and CDR2 SFDVKD. CDR3 size: 16 residues. Deletions cut 5 bases from V and 0 bases from J, with 12 bases between. Written as DNA, the CDR3 is TGTGCCACCAGTGGTGAGGGACCTGCAACTAATGAAAAACTGTTTTTT. Its translation is CATSGEGPATNEKLFF.

The chain recombines TRBV10-3 with TRBJ2-7, with D possibly matching TRBD2 (6 bases). In germline, CDR1 is ENHRY, CDR2 SYGVKD. The CDR3 length is 15 residues. With 1 base removed from V and 7 bases from J, the gap between germline ends came to 17 bases. This CDR3 is CAISEYGGTMGEQYF. CDR3 DNA sequence: TGTGCCATCAGTGAGTACGGGGGAACCATGGGAGAGCAGTACTTC.

In DNA, the CDR3 is TGTGCCAGCAGCTCGCTAGCGGGCCAGATCACAGATACGCAGTATTTT. Protein sequence: CASSSLAGQITDTQYF. The gene calls are TRBV5-4 and TRBJ2-3; TRBD2 aligns across 8 bases. Germline values: CDR1 SGHNT, CDR2 YYREEE (reference sequence). J lost 2 bases, V lost 3 bases, and 8 bases had no gene match. The CDR3 sequence is 16 residues long.

The genes are TRBV30 and TRBJ1-4; 7 nucleotides agree with TRBD1. This CDR3 contains 14 residues. V shed 3 bases and J 5 bases; nucleotides not matched to a gene: 6. Looked up from germline, CDR1 is GTSNPN and CDR2 is SVGIG (reference sequence). The CDR3 spells CAWRRQGLNEKLFF. For the CDR3, the DNA is TGTGCCTGGAGGAGACAGGGTCTAAATGAAAAACTGTTTTTT.

The V and J genes are TRBV7-6 and TRBJ2-7; D remains ambiguous. This CDR3 spans 13 amino acids. Trimming removed 3 bases from V and 2 bases from J, with 8 bases in between. CDR1 SGHVS and CDR2 FNYEAQ come from the germline V gene. Here the CDR3 reads CASSFSGPYEQYF. In nucleotides, the CDR3 is TGTGCCAGCAGCTTTTCGGGCCCCTACGAGCAGTACTTC.

The V gene is TRBV7-9, the J gene TRBJ1-1; D uncertain. V lost 11 bases and J lost 3, with 22 bases in between. The CDR3 is made up of 15 amino acids. CDR1 and CDR2 (germline): SEHNR, FQNEAQ (reference sequence). The CDR3 sequence: CAATMGNSPDTEAFF. The CDR3 DNA reads as TGTGCCGCGACGATGGGGAACTCCCCGGACACTGAAGCTTTCTTT.

This sequence joins TRBV5-1 and TRBJ2-5; TRBD2 aligns across 10 bases. CDR1 is SGHRS, CDR2 YFSETQ, per germline. The CDR3 has 16 residues. V lost 0 bases, J lost 9 bases, and 11 bases stayed unmatched. The CDR3 nucleotides are TGCGCCAGCAGCTTGGATCCTAGCGGGGGTTATTTGGCCCAGTACTTC. This gives the protein CASSLDPSGGYLAQYF.

This chain connects TRBV11-2 to TRBJ2-1, with D unclear. Trimming cost V 7 bases and J 5 bases, with 15 bases left between them. The germline gives CDR1 SGHAT, CDR2 FQNNGV. The CDR3 is made up of 14 amino acids. CDR3 amino acids: CASIRSAWDNEQFF. CDR3 bases: TGTGCCAGCATTCGATCGGCCTGGGACAATGAGCAGTTCTTC.

This clone was recorded only once. This chain uses TRBV5-1 with TRBJ1-1, with D possibly being TRBD1 (5 bases). The germline V and J ends were trimmed by 4 bases and 7 bases, with 14 bases remaining between them. The CDR3 covers 13 residues. Germline assignment: CDR1 SGHRS and CDR2 YFSETQ. CDR3 sequence: CASSPDMAGEAFF. In DNA form, the CDR3 reads TGCGCCAGCAGCCCGGACATGGCGGGTGAAGCTTTCTTT. The variable domain in full, with the rest retrieved from reference TRBV5-1 and TRBJ1-1, is KAGVTQTPRYLIKTRGQQVTLSCSPISGHRSVSWYQQTPGQGLQFLFEYFSETQRNKGNFPGRFSGRQFSNSRSEMNVSTLELGDSALYLCASSPDMAGEAFFGQGTRLTVV.

Written as DNA, the CDR3 is TGTGCCAGCAGTTTCGGGGGAGGGCCCCAGCATTTT. This encodes CASSFGGGPQHF. V and J are TRBV12-3 or TRBV12-4 and TRBJ1-5, with a possible D match to TRBD1 (5 bases). This CDR3 is built from 12 residues. V was shortened by 3 bases and J by 9 bases, with 9 bases between the two germline ends.

This clone was detected only once. The chain joins TRBV28 to TRBJ1-6; D unclear. Germline V gene sequence: CDR1 MDHEN, CDR2 SYDVKM. Trimming removed 6 bases from V and 0 bases from J, with 18 bases in between. The length of the CDR3 is 18 residues. CDR3 coding DNA: TGTGCCAGCAGCCTAAGCCCCGACACGCTCTCCTATAATTCACCCCTCCACTTT. Translating gives CASSLSPDTLSYNSPLHF.